These 3 T cell receptor beta chains were sequenced from one sample in a study of post-analysis software for immune sequencing data. Study-level points and caveats: The study found TRBV5-6, TRBV5-1 and TRBV20-1 among about 5 TRBV segments more frequent in patients than controls.

These receptors are not linked to any known antigen. cDNA libraries for TCR beta contained unique molecular identifiers. Each CDR3 protein is one row after TCRdb ran MiXCR on the PCR reads. The data show hundreds of thousands of distinct CDR3 sequences, roughly three fifths seen once. Sequencing used blood. These TCRs come from a girl aged 2 to 10 with multiple sclerosis.

This sequence joins TRBV12-3 or TRBV12-4 and TRBJ1-1; 9 positions match TRBD1. The ends lost 6 bases at V and 2 bases at J; junction bases unmatched: 10. This CDR3 region has 16 residues. CDR3 loop: CASSLLTGGGNTEAFF. DNA of the CDR3: TGTGCCAGCAGCCTCCTTACAGGGGGCGGAAACACTGAAGCTTTCTTT.

This clonotype came up a few times. This chain joins TRBV28 and TRBJ2-7; D possibly matches TRBD1 or TRBD2 (5 bases each). CDR3 length equals 12 residues. Trimming pared 4 bases from V and 3 bases from J, leaving 7 bases between. The germline V gene has CDR1 MDHEN and CDR2 SYDVKM. DNA of the CDR3: TGTGCCAGCAGTTGGGGGTACTACGAGCAGTACTTC. Translating gives CASSWGYYEQYF.

This chain links TRBV29-1 with TRBJ2-7, with D tentatively TRBD2 (6 bases). Matching the DNA end better, TRBJ2-5 makes the J call doubtful. This CDR3 is built from 11 residues. Germline lookup yields CDR1 SQVTM and CDR2 ANQGSEA. The CDR3 nucleotides read TGCAGCGGGCGGGGAGGAGAGACCCAGTACTTC. This codes for CSGRGGETQYF.